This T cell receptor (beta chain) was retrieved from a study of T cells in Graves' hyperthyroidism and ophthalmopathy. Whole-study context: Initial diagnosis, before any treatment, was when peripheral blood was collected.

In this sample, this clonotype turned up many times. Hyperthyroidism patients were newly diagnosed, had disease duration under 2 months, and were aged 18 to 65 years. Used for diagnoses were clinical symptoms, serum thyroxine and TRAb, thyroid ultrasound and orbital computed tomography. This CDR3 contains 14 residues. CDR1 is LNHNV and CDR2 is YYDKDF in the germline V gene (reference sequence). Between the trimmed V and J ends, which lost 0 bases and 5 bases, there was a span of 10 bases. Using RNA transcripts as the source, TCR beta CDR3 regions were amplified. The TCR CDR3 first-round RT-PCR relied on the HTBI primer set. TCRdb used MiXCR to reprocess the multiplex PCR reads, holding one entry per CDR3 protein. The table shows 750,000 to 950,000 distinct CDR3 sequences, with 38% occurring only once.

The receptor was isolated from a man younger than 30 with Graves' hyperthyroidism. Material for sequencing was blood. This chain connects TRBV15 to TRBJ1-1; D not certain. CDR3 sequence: CATSRELMGTEAFF. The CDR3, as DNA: TGTGCCACCAGCAGAGAACTCATGGGGACTGAAGCTTTCTTT.